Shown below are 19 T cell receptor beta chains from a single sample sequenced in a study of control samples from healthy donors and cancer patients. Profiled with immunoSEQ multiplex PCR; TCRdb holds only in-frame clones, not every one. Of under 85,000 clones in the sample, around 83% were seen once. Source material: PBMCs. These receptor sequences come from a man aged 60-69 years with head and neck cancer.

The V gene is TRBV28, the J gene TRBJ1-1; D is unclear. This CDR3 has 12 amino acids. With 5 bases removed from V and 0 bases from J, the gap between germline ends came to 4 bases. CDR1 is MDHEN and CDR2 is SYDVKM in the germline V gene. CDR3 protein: CASSTMNTEAFF. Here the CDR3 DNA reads TGTGCCAGCAGTACGATGAACACTGAAGCTTTCTTT.

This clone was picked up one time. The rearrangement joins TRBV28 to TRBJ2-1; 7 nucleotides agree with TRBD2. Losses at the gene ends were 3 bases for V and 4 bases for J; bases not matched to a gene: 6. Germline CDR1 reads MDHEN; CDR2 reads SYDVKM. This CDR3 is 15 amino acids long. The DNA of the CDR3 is TGTGCCAGCAGTTTCTCTAGCGGAGCATACAATGAGCAGTTCTTC. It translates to CASSFSSGAYNEQFF.

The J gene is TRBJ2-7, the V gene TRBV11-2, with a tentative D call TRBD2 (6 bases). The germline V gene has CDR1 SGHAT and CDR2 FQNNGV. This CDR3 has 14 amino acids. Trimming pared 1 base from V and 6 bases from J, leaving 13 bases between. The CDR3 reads CASSLASAGLEQYF. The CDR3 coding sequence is TGTGCCAGCAGCTTAGCTAGCGCGGGACTCGAGCAGTACTTC. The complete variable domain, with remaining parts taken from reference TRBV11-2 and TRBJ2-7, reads EAGVAQSPRYKIIEKRQSVAFWCNPISGHATLYWYQQILGQGPKLLIQFQNNGVVDDSQLPKDRFSAERLKGVDSTLKIQPAKLEDSAVYLCASSLASAGLEQYFGPGTRLTVT.

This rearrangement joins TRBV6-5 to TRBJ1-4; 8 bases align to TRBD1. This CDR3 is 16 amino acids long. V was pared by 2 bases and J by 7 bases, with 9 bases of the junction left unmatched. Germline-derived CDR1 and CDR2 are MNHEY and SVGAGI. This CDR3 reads CASSYDSQGVGEKLFF. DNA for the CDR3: TGTGCCAGCAGTTACGACTCACAGGGGGTCGGTGAAAAACTGTTTTTT.

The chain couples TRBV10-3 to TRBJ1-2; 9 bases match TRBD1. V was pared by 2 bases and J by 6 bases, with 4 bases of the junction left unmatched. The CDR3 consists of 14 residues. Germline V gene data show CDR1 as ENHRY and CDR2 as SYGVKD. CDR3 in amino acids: CAISEQDRGDGYTF. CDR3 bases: TGTGCCATCAGTGAGCAGGACAGGGGTGATGGCTACACCTTC.

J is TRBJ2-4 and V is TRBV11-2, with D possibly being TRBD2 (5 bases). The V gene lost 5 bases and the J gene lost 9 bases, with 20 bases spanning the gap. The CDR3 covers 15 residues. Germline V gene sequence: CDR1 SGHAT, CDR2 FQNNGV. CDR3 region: CASSPIVEAAGIQYF. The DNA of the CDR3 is TGTGCCAGCAGCCCCATAGTCGAGGCCGCGGGCATTCAGTACTTC.

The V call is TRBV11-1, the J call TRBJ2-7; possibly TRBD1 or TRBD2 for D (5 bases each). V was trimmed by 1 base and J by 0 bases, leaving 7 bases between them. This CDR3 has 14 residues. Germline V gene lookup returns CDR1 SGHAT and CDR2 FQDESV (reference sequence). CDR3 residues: CASSLGGSSYEQYF. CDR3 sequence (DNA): TGTGCCAGCAGCTTAGGGGGGTCCTCCTACGAGCAGTACTTC.

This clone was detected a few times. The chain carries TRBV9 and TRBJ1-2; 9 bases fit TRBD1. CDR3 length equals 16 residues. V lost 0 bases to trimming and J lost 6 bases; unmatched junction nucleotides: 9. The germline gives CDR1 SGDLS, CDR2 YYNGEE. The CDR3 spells CASSVAFRDRADGYTF. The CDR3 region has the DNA TGTGCCAGCAGCGTAGCCTTCCGGGACAGGGCGGATGGCTACACCTTC.

CDR3 sequence (DNA): TGTGCCAGCAGCGTAAGGTCGGGTGAAGATACGCAGTATTTT. Translation gives CASSVRSGEDTQYF. The gene calls are TRBV9 and TRBJ2-3; D is ambiguous. The V gene's germline CDR1 is SGDLS and CDR2 YYNGEE. V was cut by 1 base and J by 5 bases, with 11 bases left in between. The CDR3 has 14 residues.

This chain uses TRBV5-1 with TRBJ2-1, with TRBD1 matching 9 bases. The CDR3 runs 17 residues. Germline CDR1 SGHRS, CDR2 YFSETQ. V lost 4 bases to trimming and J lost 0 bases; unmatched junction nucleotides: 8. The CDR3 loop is CASSPTGGGSSYNEQFF. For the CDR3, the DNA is TGCGCCAGCAGCCCTACAGGGGGCGGTAGCTCCTACAATGAGCAGTTCTTC.

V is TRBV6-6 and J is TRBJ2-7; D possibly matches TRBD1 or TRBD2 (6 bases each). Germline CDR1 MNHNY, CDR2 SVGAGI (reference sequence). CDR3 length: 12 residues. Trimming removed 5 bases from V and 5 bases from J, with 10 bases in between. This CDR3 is CASSTGAHEQYF. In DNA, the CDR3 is TGTGCCAGCAGTACGGGGGCCCACGAGCAGTACTTC.

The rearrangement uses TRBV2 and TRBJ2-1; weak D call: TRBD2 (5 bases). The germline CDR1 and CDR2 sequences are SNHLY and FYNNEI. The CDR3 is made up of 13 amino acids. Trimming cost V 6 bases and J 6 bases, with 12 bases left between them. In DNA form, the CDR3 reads TGTGCCAGCAGCCGGGATCAAAGCAATGAGCAGTTCTTC. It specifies CASSRDQSNEQFF.

Here the CDR3 DNA reads TGTGCCAGCAGCTTAGCGGGACAGGGGAACACCGGGGAGCTGTTTTTT. Encoded protein: CASSLAGQGNTGELFF. V usage is TRBV11-2 and J usage is TRBJ2-2; 9 nucleotides align to TRBD1. CDR3 length: 16 residues. The V segment lost 1 base and the J segment 1 base; nucleotides outside the gene matches: 1. Per germline, CDR1 SGHAT and CDR2 FQNNGV.

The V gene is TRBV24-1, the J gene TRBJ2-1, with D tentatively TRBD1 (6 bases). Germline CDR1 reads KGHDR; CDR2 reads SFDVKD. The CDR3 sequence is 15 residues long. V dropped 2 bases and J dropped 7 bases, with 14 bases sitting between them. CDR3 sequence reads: CATSDYGQGMNEQFF. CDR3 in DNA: TGTGCCACCAGTGATTATGGGCAGGGGATGAATGAGCAGTTCTTC.

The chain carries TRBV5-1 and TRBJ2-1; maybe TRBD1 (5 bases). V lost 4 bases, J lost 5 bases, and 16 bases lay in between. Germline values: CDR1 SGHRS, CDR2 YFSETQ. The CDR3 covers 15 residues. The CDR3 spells CASSPDKPVNNEQFF. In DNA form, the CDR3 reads TGCGCCAGCAGCCCGGACAAACCAGTAAACAATGAGCAGTTCTTC.

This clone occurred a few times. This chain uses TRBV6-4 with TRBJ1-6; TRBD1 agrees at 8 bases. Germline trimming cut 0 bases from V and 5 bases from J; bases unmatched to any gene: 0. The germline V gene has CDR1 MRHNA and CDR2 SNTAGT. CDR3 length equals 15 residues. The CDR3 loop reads CASSDSTGDNSPLHF. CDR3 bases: TGTGCCAGCAGTGACTCGACAGGGGATAATTCACCCCTCCACTTT.

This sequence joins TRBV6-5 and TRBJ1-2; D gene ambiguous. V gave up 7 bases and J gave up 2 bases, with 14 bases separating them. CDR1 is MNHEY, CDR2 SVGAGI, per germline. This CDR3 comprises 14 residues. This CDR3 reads CASTDALANYGYTF. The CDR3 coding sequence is TGTGCCAGCACGGACGCCCTAGCAAACTATGGCTACACCTTC.

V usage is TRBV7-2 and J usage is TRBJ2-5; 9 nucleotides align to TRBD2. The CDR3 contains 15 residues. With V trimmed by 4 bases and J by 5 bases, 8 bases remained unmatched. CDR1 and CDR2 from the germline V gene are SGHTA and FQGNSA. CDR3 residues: CASSSPHSGSETQYF. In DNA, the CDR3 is TGTGCCAGCAGCTCGCCCCATAGCGGGAGTGAGACCCAGTACTTC.

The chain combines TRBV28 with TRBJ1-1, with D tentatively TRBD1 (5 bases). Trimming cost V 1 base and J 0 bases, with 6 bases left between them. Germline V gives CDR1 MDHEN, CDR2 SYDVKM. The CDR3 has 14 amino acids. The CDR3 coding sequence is TGTGCCAGCAGTTTATCGACAGTGAACACTGAAGCTTTCTTT. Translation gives CASSLSTVNTEAFF.